The 5 T cell receptor beta chains given below trace back to one sample, sequenced in a study of blood T cell repertoires in COVID-19 (dated by TCRdb to 2019 to 2021). The library was prepared using the immunoSEQ multiplex PCR assay. TCRdb took this table from immuneACCESS and kept in-frame rearrangements with V and J called. Such tables lack part of the clones; where checked against another copy, unresolved V genes explain under half of the gap, and the rest is unexplained. This sample comprises 65,000 to 75,000 clones, around 83% of them detected only once. Clones ranked in the top ten supply around 38% of the sample. Material: peripheral blood. The receptor source for this set is a man aged 80 or over with acute or convalescent COVID-19.

This clone was observed once. The rearrangement joins TRBV24-1 to TRBJ1-1; D remains ambiguous. From germline, CDR1 is KGHDR and CDR2 SFDVKD. This CDR3 is built from 14 residues. V shed 2 bases and J shed 4 bases, with 10 bases lying between them. CDR3 in DNA: TGTGCCACCAGTGATTGGCGGATGGGCACTGAAGCTTTCTTT. Protein: CATSDWRMGTEAFF.

This chain links TRBV27 with TRBJ1-6, with TRBD1 identical over 8 bases. Germline CDR1 and CDR2: MNHEY and SMNVEV (reference sequence). CDR3 length equals 15 residues. Trimming cost V 5 bases and J 4 bases; bases outside gene matches: 4. The DNA for the CDR3 is TGTGCCAGCAGTCGGGACAGGTCTTATAATTCACCCCTCCACTTT. Translating gives CASSRDRSYNSPLHF.

This clone has a single count. V usage is TRBV10-3 and J usage is TRBJ1-1; D may be TRBD1 (5 bases). This CDR3 contains 14 residues. Germline loops: CDR1 ENHRY, CDR2 SYGVKD. Trimming removed 10 bases at V and 3 bases at J, with 18 bases between. The CDR3 here is CATSKGNRDTEAFF. For the CDR3, the DNA is TGTGCCACGAGTAAGGGGAATAGGGACACTGAAGCTTTCTTT.

V and J are TRBV7-2 and TRBJ2-3, with a tentative D call TRBD2 (6 bases). This CDR3 spans 12 amino acids. The germline V gene encodes CDR1 SGHTA and CDR2 FQGNSA. The ends were cut back, 11 bases at V and 1 base at J, with 10 bases in the middle. The CDR3, as DNA: TGTGCCTGGGGCGGGGGCACAGATACGCAGTATTTT. It translates to CAWGGGTDTQYF.

The rearrangement uses TRBV2 and TRBJ1-2, with TRBD1 identical over 10 bases. With 8 bases clipped from V and 2 bases from J, the junction kept 5 bases outside the gene matches. This CDR3 has 14 residues. The germline V gene encodes CDR1 SNHLY and CDR2 FYNNEI. The CDR3 loop reads CASRRQGANYGYTF. The CDR3 DNA is TGTGCCAGCCGCAGACAGGGGGCGAACTATGGCTACACCTTC.